The 3 T cell receptor beta chains below were found in one sample sequenced in a study of T-cell memory formation after mild COVID-19. MiXCR was run by TCRdb on the 5' RACE reads, yielding one entry per CDR3 protein. The table includes around 390,000 distinct CDR3 sequences, about 17% detected once. The sample was PBMCs or a T cell subset sorted from them (not recorded which). The receptors were gathered from a man between 18 and 35 years old who had mild COVID-19 (a few samples of this study predate the infection). Cell type and time point are not known.

This chain links TRBV6-1 with TRBJ1-1; tentatively, D is TRBD1 (5 bases). The CDR3 has 13 residues. V lost 8 bases and J lost 4, with 14 bases in between. Germline V gene sequence: CDR1 MNHNS, CDR2 SASEGT. CDR3 residues: CASGQGLLTEAFF. The DNA for the CDR3 is TGTGCCAGCGGTCAGGGTTTACTCACTGAAGCTTTCTTT.

This clonotype was detected only a few times. The chain links TRBV12-3 or TRBV12-4 to TRBJ2-7; the D gene is possibly TRBD2 (5 bases). The V gene lost 3 bases and the J gene lost 3 bases, with 6 bases spanning the gap. The CDR3 sequence is 12 residues long. The CDR3 region is CASSFRGYEQYF. The CDR3 nucleotides are TGTGCCAGCAGTTTTCGGGGCTACGAGCAGTACTTC.

This clonotype was counted between two and nine times. This chain links TRBV29-1 with TRBJ2-1, with TRBD2 matching 8 bases. From germline, CDR1 is SQVTM and CDR2 ANQGSEA. V shed 5 bases and J 1 base; nucleotides not matched to a gene: 4. This CDR3 spans 14 amino acids. CDR3 coding DNA: TGCAGCGTTTTTCGGGGGGGGTCCTACAATGAGCAGTTCTTC. Its protein is CSVFRGGSYNEQFF.